This T cell receptor beta chain is from a study of regulatory T cells in long-lasting Graves disease. CDR1 MNHGY and CDR2 SVAAGI come from the germline V gene. CDR3 length: 16 residues. Time point meaning: newly diagnosed GD, antithyroid drugs for less than 3 months. PBMC RNA was the source of the TCR library. All patients originated from an endocrinology department located in Xi'an, China. Library construction for TCR beta used iRepertoire HTBI primers and Arm-PCR of CDR3 regions. TCRdb reprocessed the multiplex PCR reads with MiXCR, giving one entry per CDR3 protein. Here the sample spans some 330,000 distinct CDR3 sequences, roughly 10% being singletons. In addition, the sample was reused for a study of T cells in Graves' hyperthyroidism and ophthalmopathy. That study reports: On the basis of clinical symptoms, serum thyroxine and TRAb, thyroid ultrasound and orbital computed tomography, diagnoses were made.

The chain links TRBV6-9 to TRBJ2-1, with D possibly being TRBD2 (6 bases). The J call is doubtful: the DNA matches TRBJ2-5 better. The sample here was peripheral blood mononuclear cells (PBMCs), taken at new diagnosis, from a patient treated with antithyroid drugs. This clonotype originated in a young woman with Graves disease. The CDR3 sequence: CASSYWGSGPQETQYF. DNA for the CDR3: TGTGCCAGCAGTTACTGGGGTAGCGGTCCCCAAGAGACCCAGTACTTC.